This T cell receptor beta chain was obtained from a study of synovial regulatory T cells in juvenile arthritis (dated by TCRdb to the mid-2010s). Study-wide context: Of the sequenced patients, six received methotrexate, one received methotrexate plus infliximab, a few were therapy-naive, and one had no treatment information. TCR repertoire comparisons included Treg and Teff subsets from about eleven JIA patients with active disease. Using matched patient samples, the researchers compared TCRbeta CDR3 repertoires across three groups: blood iaTreg cells, other blood Treg cells and synovial fluid Treg cells. Effector T cell subsets were also sequenced in this cohort for comparisons, but the Treg dataset alone covers only blood and synovial fluid Treg cells. Broader findings and caveats from the paper: Synovial Treg cells shared more CDR3 sequences with iaTreg cells than with other blood Treg cells, and Chao-Jaccard similarity confirmed that synovial Treg cells were more closely related to iaTreg cells. TCR diversity was lower in blood iaTreg cells than in other blood Treg cells, which is consistent with antigen-driven expansion. Across patients, iaTreg TCR repertoires were largely private, and these iaTreg repertoires partially overlapped with synovial Teff and blood CPL repertoires.

The method was the immunoSEQ multiplex PCR assay. Adaptive Biotechnologies carried out the TCRbeta CDR3 sequencing. The published analysis was carried out like this. Repertoire similarity was assessed using the Chao-modified Jaccard index and the median clonotype overlap from 200 random subsamples at equal sample size. The similarity analyses were based on either productive nucleotide sequences or amino acid sequences translated in silico. Repertoires were compared using hierarchical clustering with single linkage and t-SNE, both based on Chao-modified Jaccard distances. After normalising for sample size, the researchers measured repertoire diversity with the Renyi index across a range of alpha values. In TCRdb, the immuneACCESS table is reduced to in-frame sequences with V and J assigned. These tables do not hold every clone; where another copy was compared, an unresolved V gene accounts for under half, and the others remain unexplained. V, J and clone size were drawn from that table, and D and trimming were deduced from the DNA. This sample's table carries 9,500 to 10,000 clones. 1.5% to 2% of the sample is in the top ten clones.

Concerning this clone itself: Its antigen is currently not known.

iaTreg cells were defined as HLA-DR+ Treg cells, were more frequent in NO ID patients than in ID patients at Tend, and were hypothesised to expand during inflammation. The donors for the TCR repertoire analysis were roughly 11 juvenile idiopathic arthritis patients with active disease who had not reached inactive disease, of whom 3 were polyarticular and 8 were oligoarticular. The TCR-sequenced patients had a median age of about 12 years (range about 2.2-22.9) and median disease duration of approximately seven years (range 0.2-19.1). The samples for TCR repertoire analysis were obtained at two Italian centres. Peripheral blood mononuclear cells were separated on a Histopaque-1077 density gradient and then cryopreserved in around 90% FCS with about 10% DMSO. From its cysteine to its phenylalanine, the CDR3 spans 13 amino acids. Nucleotide data are not available. Sequences GTSNPN (CDR1) and SVGIG (CDR2) are obtained from the germline V gene (reference sequence).

The chain joins TRBV30 to TRBJ2-7; checking the TCRdb D call of TRBD1 is not possible without DNA. What was sequenced was Treg cells from blood. The cell subset or site label, read with the paper, signifies: HLA-DR+ inflammation-associated blood Treg cells. The sequence came from a donor aged 2 to 35 with juvenile idiopathic arthritis. CDR3 protein: CAWSYGQGYEQYF. Where the CDR3 stops, the reference TRBV30 and TRBJ2-7 genes take over; the full variable domain is SQTIHQWPATLVQPVGSPLSLECTVEGTSNPNLYWYRQAAGRGLQLLFYSVGIGQISSEVPQNLSASRPQDRQFILSSKKLLLSDSGFYLCAWSYGQGYEQYFGPGTRLTVT.